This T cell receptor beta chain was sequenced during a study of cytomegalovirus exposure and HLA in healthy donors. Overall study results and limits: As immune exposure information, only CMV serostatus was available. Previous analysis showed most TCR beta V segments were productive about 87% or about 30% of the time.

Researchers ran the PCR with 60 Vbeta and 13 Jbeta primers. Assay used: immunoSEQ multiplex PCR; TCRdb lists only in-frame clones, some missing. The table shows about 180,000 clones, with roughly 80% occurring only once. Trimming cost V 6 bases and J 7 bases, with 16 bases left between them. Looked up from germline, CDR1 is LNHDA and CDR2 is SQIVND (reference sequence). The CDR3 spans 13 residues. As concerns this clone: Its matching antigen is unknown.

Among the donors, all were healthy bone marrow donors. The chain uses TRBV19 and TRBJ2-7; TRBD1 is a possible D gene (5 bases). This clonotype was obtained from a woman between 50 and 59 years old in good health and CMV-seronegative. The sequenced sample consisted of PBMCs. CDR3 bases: TGTGCCAGTAGCAGGGCCCCGTGGCTAGAGCAGTACTTC. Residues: CASSRAPWLEQYF.